The 14 T cell receptor beta chains listed next were all sequenced from one sample in a study of CD8+CD57+ T cells in acquired aplastic anemia (dated by TCRdb to between 2018 and 2020). TCRdb lists the instrument as Illumina HiSeq 2000. Profiling of TCR beta VDJ combinations and CDR3 sequences used genomic DNA as the template. Clones were called with MiXCR by TCRdb after fastp trimmed the public reads at Q25, and only in-frame beta chains were retained. When rows share a CDR3 protein, they turn into one entry using the most common DNA and genes. This sample gives a few hundred thousand distinct CDR3 sequences in total; approximately 70% of them show up just once. Clones ranked in the top ten supply less than 4% of the sample. Specimen: sorted CD4+, CD8+, or CD8+CD57+ T cells (not recorded which) from PBMCs. Receptor source: a human donor in good health, serving as a control.

Points on this clonotype: The junction departs from the called germline gene at one end, perhaps through a read error. V gene TRBV2 combines with J gene TRBJ1-4; TRBD1 is a possible D gene (5 bases). This CDR3 is built from 15 residues. Per the germline V gene, CDR1 is SNHLY and CDR2 is FYNNEI. CDR3 nucleotides: TGTGCCAGCAGCGGCGGGACCGGGTTTTATGAACAACTGTTTTTT. Residues: CASSGGTGFYEQLFF.

The chain joins TRBV7-6 to TRBJ1-3; D remains unclear. Per the germline V gene, CDR1 is SGHVS and CDR2 is FNYEAQ. CDR3 length: 15 amino acids. V lost 1 base and J 16 bases, leaving 23 bases between the germline ends. DNA for the CDR3: TGTGCCAGCAGCTTAGAGGGCGACACCCGAAACATCAGGTATTTT. Its translation is CASSLEGDTRNIRYF.

Details on this clonotype: Sequence at one end of the junction differs from germline and may be a read error. V gene TRBV9 combines with J gene TRBJ1-5; 7 bases are shared with TRBD1. CDR3 length equals 13 residues. Germline V gene data show CDR1 as SGDLS and CDR2 as YYNGEE. CDR3 in DNA: TGTGCCAGCAGCGCGACAGGGTGTCACACTGAAGCTTTT. It is translated as CASSATGCHTEAF.

The chain couples TRBV7-2 to TRBJ1-6; no clear D gene. The CDR3 consists of 14 residues. V dropped 5 bases and J dropped 8 bases, with 13 bases sitting between them. Per germline, CDR1 SGHTA and CDR2 FQGNSA. The CDR3 here is CASSKRAEDSPLHF. Here the CDR3 DNA reads TGTGCCAGCAGCAAACGCGCCGAGGATTCACCCCTCCACTTT.

The chain employs TRBV20-1 and TRBJ2-6; D call uncertain. Germline V lookup: CDR1 DFQATT, CDR2 SNEGSKA (reference sequence). Trimming took off 6 bases at V and 4 bases at J, with 16 bases between the two ends. CDR3 length: 15 residues. The CDR3 DNA reads TGCAGTGCCACGTTCCCGGGTTCGGGGGCCAACGTCCTGACTTTC. It specifies CSATFPGSGANVLTF.

Points on this clonotype: At one of its ends the junction is not consistent with the germline gene, which may arise from a read error. The genes are TRBV7-2 and TRBJ1-6, with D maybe TRBD1 (5 bases). CDR1 and CDR2 (germline): SGHTA, FQGNSA. The CDR3 loop spans 15 amino acids. DNA of the CDR3: TGCGCCAGCAGCTTGCAAAGGGGTGATAATAATCCACTCCACTTT. Translation: CASSLQRGDNNPLHF.

The chain employs TRBV7-2 and TRBJ1-2, with D uncertain. Germline values: CDR1 SGHTA, CDR2 FQGNSA. Trimming took off 4 bases at V and 7 bases at J, with 13 bases between the two ends. There are 13 residues in the CDR3. CDR3 in amino acids: CASSSAMLGGYTF. The CDR3 DNA sequence: TGTGCCAGCAGCTCAGCGATGTTAGGTGGCTACACCTTC.

Here the CDR3 reads CASSLARIGQPQYF. The CDR3 coding sequence is TGTGCCAGCAGCTTGGCGCGGATAGGCCAGCCCCAGTATTTT. The chain has TRBV2 and TRBJ1-5; D unresolved. Judging by the DNA end, TRBJ2-3 fits better; the J call may be wrong. This CDR3 contains 14 residues. Germline V gene lookup returns CDR1 SNHLY and CDR2 FYNNEI.

The rearrangement links TRBV12-5 to TRBJ1-6; D ambiguous. Germline-derived CDR1 and CDR2 are LGHNT and FRNRAP. Trimming removed 1 base from V and 10 bases from J, with 8 bases in between. CDR3 length: 13 residues. DNA for the CDR3: TGTGCTAGTGGTTTGGGAACCCCCTCACCCCTCCACTTT. This codes for CASGLGTPSPLHF.

In its sample, this clonotype was seen a few times. Its ends do not fully match the called genes, so a read error is possible. V usage is TRBV7-9 and J usage is TRBJ2-2; D is tentatively TRBD1 or TRBD2 (5 bases each). Germline CDR1 reads SEHNR; CDR2 reads FQNEAQ (reference sequence). The CDR3 is 13 amino acids. CDR3 DNA sequence: TGCGCCAGCAGCCAGCCAGGGAGCGGGGAGCTGTTTTTT. Amino acid sequence: CASSQPGSGELFF.

The gene calls are TRBV20-1 and TRBJ1-2, with D perhaps matching TRBD1 (5 bases). The germline CDR1 and CDR2 sequences are DFQATT and SNEGSKA (reference sequence). The CDR3 is made up of 11 amino acids. The ends were cut back, 3 bases at V and 12 bases at J, with 14 bases in the middle. The CDR3 DNA is TGCAGTGCTAGGACAGAGGCAGGTAACACCTTC. As protein: CSARTEAGNTF.

This clonotype was counted between two and nine times. This chain links TRBV10-3 with TRBJ2-7; possibly TRBD2 for D (6 bases). The germline V gene encodes CDR1 ENHRY and CDR2 SYGVKD. V lost 6 bases and J lost 6, with 18 bases in between. This CDR3 region has 14 residues. The CDR3, as DNA: TGTGCCATCAGCGAACCTATTACTAGCAGCGAGCAGTACGTC. Its protein product is CAISEPITSSEQYV.

On this clonotype itself: The junction shows a germline mismatch at one end, possibly a read error. The J gene is TRBJ2-2, the V gene TRBV5-1; D remains ambiguous. Looked up from germline, CDR1 is SGHRS and CDR2 is YFSETQ. This CDR3 region has 13 residues. The CDR3 loop is CASSSSTTAELFF. The DNA of the CDR3 is TGTGCCAGCAGCTCCAGTACCACCGCGGAGCTGTTTTTT. The full variable domain, in which reference TRBV5-1 and TRBJ2-2 provide the parts outside the CDR3, is KAGVTQTPRYLIKTRGQQVTLSCSPISGHRSVSWYQQTPGQGLQFLFEYFSETQRNKGNFPGRFSGRQFSNSRSEMNVSTLELGDSALYLCASSSSTTAELFFGEGSRLTVL.

The V and J genes are TRBV4-3 and TRBJ2-1; TRBD2 matches at 10 bases. The CDR3 has 18 amino acids. V was clipped by 0 bases and J by 5 bases; unmatched bases: 10. In germline, CDR1 is LGHNA, CDR2 YSLEER. CDR3 region: CASSQDRLLAGANNEQFF. The CDR3 bases are TGCGCCAGCAGCCAAGATCGCCTGCTAGCGGGGGCAAACAATGAGCAGTTCTTC.